Given below is one T cell receptor (beta chain) in context. V dropped 3 bases and J dropped 0 bases, with 12 bases sitting between them. The length of the CDR3 is 15 residues. Germline values: CDR1 SGHRS, CDR2 YFSETQ. The data were taken from a study of blood T cell repertoires in COVID-19. In the study overall: Spain, Italy and the United States supplied samples that represented acute and convalescent COVID-19. Sources were T cells, B-cell-depleted T cells, or PBMCs; the material itself was cDNA or gDNA.

Original processing methods: Estimates of nucleated cell counts were drawn from the amplification of reference gene primers. Profiled with immunoSEQ multiplex PCR; TCRdb holds only in-frame clones, not every one. V and J calls and clone size are those listed in that table; D and trimming were worked out from the DNA. The table has 45,000 to 55,000 clones, roughly 88% seen once; the top ten hold around 3.2%. This chain links TRBV5-1 with TRBJ1-1; D is ambiguous. Sequencing input: peripheral blood. This clonotype was obtained from a human donor in a cohort sampled during active COVID-19. CDR3 sequence reads: CASSSQRLMNTEAFF. CDR3 bases: TGCGCCAGCAGCTCCCAGCGACTCATGAACACTGAAGCTTTCTTT.